The clone carrying this T cell receptor (beta chain) was found many times. The data were obtained in a study of tumor-infiltrating lymphocytes in primary liver carcinoma. Unmatched junction bases numbered 13, after V lost 6 bases and J lost 7 bases. Looked up from germline, CDR1 is MNHEY and CDR2 is SVGAGI. This CDR3 comprises 16 residues. From unsorted bulk tissue weighing roughly 18-30 mg, DNA and RNA were co-extracted. Surgical resection was the treatment these patients received for primary liver carcinoma. A primer in the constant region served to generate TCR beta cDNA from 500 ng of total RNA. Generation of the TCR beta libraries relied on three nested multiplex PCR rounds using slightly modified ARM-PCR. TRBV1-TRBV30 forward and Cbeta reverse primers drove the first two roughly 10-cycle rounds. Each CDR3 protein is one row after TCRdb ran MiXCR on the multiplex PCR reads. The sample records about 130,000 distinct CDR3 sequences, approximately 64% being singletons.

This rearrangement joins TRBV6-5 to TRBJ1-4; 8 positions agree with TRBD1. Sequencing used liver tumor tissue from sampling region 3. The sample's subset: tumor region T3, left-lateral pole. The receptor was derived from a woman aged 55-69 years with primary liver carcinoma and hepatitis B virus infection. The CDR3 spells CASSRRFGQGPEKLFF. CDR3 sequence (DNA): TGTGCCAGCAGCCGAAGATTCGGACAGGGCCCTGAAAAACTGTTTTTT.